Following are 2 T cell receptor beta chains from one sample sequenced in a study of CD8 T cells in ankylosing spondylitis. TCRdb re-called the 5' RACE reads with MiXCR, one entry per CDR3 protein. The table lists about 300,000 distinct CDR3 sequences, approximately 10% of them singletons. Sequencing was done on a sample of blood, either unsorted or a sorted T cell fraction (not recorded which). The receptor source for this set is a female donor with ankylosing spondylitis or in good health (not recorded which).

This clonotype was seen a handful of times. This chain uses TRBV7-2 with TRBJ1-6, with no clear D. Trimming left V 3 bases short and J 7 bases short, with 10 bases between. This CDR3 contains 14 residues. Looked up from germline, CDR1 is SGHTA and CDR2 is FQGNSA. The DNA of the CDR3 is TGTGCCAGCAGCTTTACCACGTTAAATTCACCCCTCCACTTT. Its protein is CASSFTTLNSPLHF.

The chain combines TRBV15 with TRBJ2-1; 9 bases match TRBD2. The V gene's germline CDR1 is LNHNV and CDR2 YYDKDF (reference sequence). The trim removed 6 bases at V and 11 bases at J, leaving 11 bases unmatched. This CDR3 has 14 amino acids. The CDR3 loop is CATRVTGLASKQFF. The CDR3 nucleotides are TGTGCCACCAGAGTCACAGGACTAGCGAGTAAGCAGTTCTTC. Complete variable domain (other parts from reference TRBV15 and TRBJ2-1): DAMVIQNPRYQVTQFGKPVTLSCSQTLNHNVMYWYQQKSSQAPKLLFHYYDKDFNNEADTPDNFQSRRPNTSFCFLDIRSPGLGDTAMYLCATRVTGLASKQFFGPGTRLTVL.